This is a list of T cell receptor beta chains from one sample in a study of cytomegalovirus exposure and HLA in healthy donors. Sequenced by immunoSEQ multiplex PCR; TCRdb stores in-frame clones only, minus some. Of approximately 150,000 clones listed, roughly 65% are singletons. Sequenced: PBMCs. The receptors were gathered from a young woman in good health and CMV-seropositive. CDR3s include the opening cysteine and the closing phenylalanine or tryptophan. Fields, in order: D gene, J gene, V gene, clone size, CDR3 protein, CDR3 DNA. A D gene is named only where the DNA matches it firmly. For some rows the clone size is stated as once, few or many, or as a class when expanded; others skip it.

>TRBD1|TRBJ1-1|TRBV5-4|.
CASSFPGQGYTEAFF
TGTGCCAGCAGCTTTCCGGGACAGGGGTATACTGAAGCTTTCTTT
>.|TRBJ1-4|TRBV9|.
CASSLGGQSEKLFF
TGTGCCAGCAGCTTGGGGGGGCAGAGTGAAAAACTGTTTTTT
>.|TRBJ1-6|TRBV18|.
CASSSTQPRGSPLHF
TGTGCCAGCTCCAGCACCCAGCCCAGGGGCTCACCCCTCCACTTT
>.|TRBJ2-7|TRBV28|.
CASSLLGGDYEQYF
TGTGCCAGCAGTTTATTAGGCGGAGACTACGAGCAGTACTTC
>.|TRBJ1-6|TRBV5-4|once
CASSLGQLGSSYNSPLHF
TGTGCCAGCAGCCTCGGACAGCTGGGGAGCTCCTATAATTCACCCCTCCACTTT
>.|TRBJ1-1|TRBV7-3|few
CASRLPGASTEAFF
TGTGCCAGCAGACTACCAGGGGCAAGCACTGAAGCTTTCTTT
>.|TRBJ2-5|TRBV6-5|.
CASEGEETQYF
TGTGCCAGCGAGGGGGAGGAGACCCAGTACTTC
>TRBD1|TRBJ2-7|TRBV28|.
CASNPGQGYEQYF
TGTGCCAGCAATCCCGGACAGGGCTACGAGCAGTACTTC
>.|TRBJ1-2|TRBV28|.
CASSGSSYGYTF
TGTGCCAGCAGCGGGTCTTCCTATGGCTACACCTTC
>TRBD1|TRBJ1-1|TRBV5-1|once
CASSSTGMNTEAFF
TGCGCCAGCAGCTCGACAGGGATGAACACTGAAGCTTTCTTT
>TRBD1|TRBJ2-1|TRBV4-1|.
CASGTGYNEQFF
TGCGCCAGCGGGACAGGTTACAATGAGCAGTTCTTC
>.|TRBJ2-7|TRBV18|few
CASSPTDFYEQYF
TGTGCCAGCTCACCAACGGACTTCTACGAGCAGTACTTC
>.|TRBJ2-1|TRBV6-1|.
CASSEIPSMGEQFF
TGTGCCAGCAGTGAAATCCCTAGCATGGGTGAGCAGTTCTTC
>.|TRBJ1-6|TRBV5-1|.
CASAAGDYSPLHF
TGCGCCAGCGCCGCCGGGGATTATTCACCCCTCCACTTT
>.|TRBJ2-3|TRBV13|few
CASSRAGSTDTQYF
TGTGCCAGCAGTCGGGCGGGGAGCACAGATACGCAGTATTTT
>TRBD1|TRBJ1-2|TRBV29-1|once
CSVLTGQGYGYTF
TGCAGCGTCCTAACCGGACAGGGTTATGGCTACACCTTC
>.|TRBJ2-1|TRBV28|.
CASSLVYEQFF
TGTGCCAGCAGTTTAGTCTATGAGCAGTTCTTC
>TRBD2|TRBJ2-5|TRBV27|once
CASSFTGGQETQYF
TGTGCCAGCAGTTTTACGGGAGGTCAAGAGACCCAGTACTTC
>TRBD1|TRBJ1-1|TRBV9|few
CASSARQGMNTEAFF
TGTGCCAGCAGCGCCCGACAGGGCATGAACACTGAAGCTTTCTTT
>TRBD2|TRBJ2-7|TRBV9|few
CASSPRAGVSYEQYF
TGTGCCAGCAGCCCAAGAGCGGGAGTTTCCTACGAGCAGTACTTC
>TRBD1|TRBJ1-4|TRBV28|.
CASSLRQGHNEKLFF
TGTGCCAGCAGTTTGCGACAGGGGCATAATGAAAAACTGTTTTTT
>.|TRBJ1-1|TRBV7-9|.
CASSLQGIGNTEAFF
TGTGCCAGCAGCTTACAGGGGATTGGAAACACTGAAGCTTTCTTT
>.|TRBJ1-5|TRBV21-1|few
CASSKGDRGNQPQHF
TGTGCCAGCAGCAAGGGCGACAGGGGCAATCAGCCCCAGCATTTT
>.|TRBJ1-2|TRBV9|.
CASSDGHAGPYGYTF
TGTGCCAGCAGCGACGGCCATGCAGGCCCCTATGGCTACACCTTC
>.|TRBJ2-5|TRBV10-3|.
CAISPLSRETQYF
TGTGCCATCAGCCCTCTTAGCCGGGAGACCCAGTACTTC